A single sample is the source of the 22 T cell receptor beta chains below, sequenced in a study of blood T cells in healthy people across ages. It was with a sample-barcoded 5' primer and a J-beta primer mix that a second PCR of roughly 6 to 12 cycles was run. MiXCR, run by TCRdb on the 5' RACE reads, gives a single entry per CDR3 protein. The top ten clones hold about 0.69% of a sample with roughly 1,000,000 distinct CDR3 sequences, approximately 25% of them seen once. This sample was also put to use in a study of T cells of mothers and their children.

Sequencing used blood. The source is a girl aged 2-10 years in good health.

This clonotype has only a few counts. The chain joins TRBV4-1 to TRBJ1-2; possible D gene TRBD1, 6 bases. V was clipped by 0 bases and J by 8 bases, with 16 bases between them. Germline V gives CDR1 MGHRA, CDR2 YSYEKL. The CDR3 contains 15 residues. The chain's CDR3 is CASSQDLRTVGGYTF. The CDR3, as DNA: TGCGCCAGCAGCCAAGATTTGAGGACAGTTGGAGGCTACACCTTC.

The chain is built from TRBV14 and TRBJ2-3; 7 bases line up with TRBD2. This CDR3 is built from 15 residues. V was pared by 4 bases and J by 2 bases, with 6 bases of the junction left unmatched. The germline CDR1 and CDR2 sequences are SGHDN and FVKESK. The CDR3 spells CASSLTLAVTDTQYF. The CDR3 DNA reads as TGTGCCAGCAGCCTTACTCTAGCGGTCACAGATACGCAGTATTTT.

The V and J genes are TRBV9 and TRBJ2-2, with TRBD2 identical over 9 bases. CDR3 length equals 16 residues. From germline, CDR1 is SGDLS and CDR2 YYNGEE. V lost 4 bases and J lost 5; bases outside the gene matches: 9. The CDR3 is CASSPTLAGKTGELFF. For the CDR3, the DNA is TGTGCCAGCAGCCCCACCCTAGCGGGAAAGACCGGGGAGCTGTTTTTT.

The chain couples TRBV29-1 to TRBJ1-1; no firm D call. The CDR3 totals 13 residues. From germline, CDR1 is SQVTM and CDR2 ANQGSEA. Trimming cost V 3 bases and J 1 base, with 9 bases left between them. The DNA for the CDR3 is TGCAGCGTTGATGAGGGAACGAACACTGAAGCTTTCTTT. Protein product: CSVDEGTNTEAFF.

The chain combines TRBV27 with TRBJ2-3; 9 nucleotides agree with TRBD2. V dropped 5 bases and J dropped 3; count of bases not matched to a gene: 3. The CDR3 is 14 residues long. Germline V lookup: CDR1 MNHEY, CDR2 SMNVEV (reference sequence). The DNA of the CDR3 is TGTGCCAGCAGTACCGGACTAGCGACAGATACGCAGTATTTT. It encodes CASSTGLATDTQYF.

Ten or more counts support this clonotype. V gene TRBV9 combines with J gene TRBJ2-5, with 12 bases fitting TRBD2. The J call may be faulty, since TRBJ2-1 better matches the DNA end. Germline loops: CDR1 SGDLS, CDR2 YYNGEE. The CDR3 has 15 amino acids. CDR3 protein: CASTGGTSGSNEQFF. CDR3 in DNA: TGTGCCAGCACAGGTGGGACTAGCGGGTCCAATGAGCAGTTCTTC.

This clonotype was seen only a few times. The chain links TRBV7-9 to TRBJ2-5, with 14 bases lining up with TRBD2. The DNA end is more similar to TRBJ2-1, so the J call may be wrong. This CDR3 spans 16 amino acids. The germline CDR1 and CDR2 sequences are SEHNR and FQNEAQ (reference sequence). The DNA of the CDR3 is TGTGCCAGCAGCCTGATGACTAGCGGGGGGGAGAATGAGCAGTTCTTC. This translates into CASSLMTSGGENEQFF.

J is TRBJ2-1 and V is TRBV2; the D gene is possibly TRBD2 (5 bases). Germline CDR1 and CDR2: SNHLY and FYNNEI. This CDR3 is 17 amino acids long. Trimming cost V 2 bases and J 0 bases, with 14 bases left between them. This chain's CDR3 is CASSEIGSGISYNEQFF. Here the CDR3 DNA reads TGTGCCAGCAGTGAAATAGGGTCGGGGATCTCCTACAATGAGCAGTTCTTC.

V and J are TRBV6-6 and TRBJ2-7; D is unresolved. The V and J ends lost 0 bases and 6 bases respectively, with 12 bases between them. The CDR3 loop spans 14 amino acids. Germline CDR1 and CDR2: MNHNY and SVGAGI (reference sequence). The DNA for the CDR3 is TGTGCCAGCAGTTACTCGCTCGCTAAAGTCGAGCAGTACTTC. Its translation is CASSYSLAKVEQYF.

This clonotype was counted between two and nine times. It is likely a read error, because the conserved phenylalanine at the end of the CDR3 is missing. No DNA is shown, since the ends of the CDR3 on it are uncertain; the CDR3 is the one TCRdb lists. The CDR3 loop reads CSARSTSAGPFL. J is TRBJ2-1 and V is TRBV20-1. The CDR3 is 12 residues long, counting both termini. CDR1 DFQATT and CDR2 SNEGSKA come from the germline V gene (reference sequence).

Concerning this clonotype itself: No DNA is shown, since the ends of the CDR3 on it are uncertain; the CDR3 is the one TCRdb lists. The genes are TRBV6-5 and TRBJ1-6. The CDR3 is 15 residues long, counting both termini. The germline V gene has CDR1 MNHEY and CDR2 SVGAGI. The CDR3 region is CASSSSTAYNSPLHF.

To note about this clonotype: A much larger clone differs from this one at a single base, so this may be a read error. The rearrangement links TRBV6-5 to TRBJ2-1, with D perhaps matching TRBD1 (6 bases). CDR1 and CDR2 from the germline V gene are MNHEY and SVGAGI. With 2 bases removed from V and 4 bases from J, the gap between germline ends came to 6 bases. The CDR3 covers 13 residues. CDR3 nucleotides: TGTGCCAGCAGTTACGACAGGTACAATGAGCAGTTCTTC. Protein product: CASSYDRYNEQFF.

The chain joins TRBV9 to TRBJ2-5; the match to TRBD1 covers 9 bases. The germline CDR1 and CDR2 sequences are SGDLS and YYNGEE. This CDR3 has 18 amino acids. Trimming took 3 bases from V and 4 from J; bases not matched to a gene: 16. The CDR3 DNA reads TGTGCCAGCAGCGCCCGCGACAGGGGGGGGTGGTACCCAGAGACCCAGTACTTC. It encodes CASSARDRGGWYPETQYF.

This chain connects TRBV10-3 to TRBJ2-3; no definite D call. The CDR3 is made up of 15 amino acids. Trimming cost V 3 bases and J 4 bases, with 14 bases left between them. CDR1 is ENHRY and CDR2 is SYGVKD in the germline V gene. CDR3 residues: CAISEGPPASDTQYF. CDR3 nucleotides: TGTGCCATCAGTGAAGGGCCCCCGGCTTCAGATACGCAGTATTTT.

This clonotype was recorded a few times. The genes are TRBV11-2 and TRBJ2-5; no reliable D call. TRBJ2-1 explains the end of the DNA better; the J call may be wrong. The CDR3 runs to 14 residues. Germline-derived CDR1 and CDR2 are SGHAT and FQNNGV. The CDR3 here is CASSLRVVYGEQFF. CDR3 coding DNA: TGTGCCAGCAGCTTAAGGGTTGTCTACGGTGAGCAGTTCTTC.

This chain connects TRBV14 to TRBJ1-1; 7 positions agree with TRBD1. The CDR3 is 16 residues long. Germline values: CDR1 SGHDN, CDR2 FVKESK. J lost 7 bases, V lost 0 bases, and 11 bases had no gene match. CDR3 loop: CASSQDPGGRGLEAFF. Here the CDR3 DNA reads TGTGCCAGCAGCCAAGATCCAGGGGGACGCGGTCTTGAAGCTTTCTTT.

The rearrangement uses TRBV28 and TRBJ1-1; D call uncertain. Germline-derived CDR1 and CDR2 are MDHEN and SYDVKM. The CDR3 length is 16 residues. Trimming took off 2 bases at V and 1 base at J, with 14 bases between the two ends. The CDR3 here is CASSLQNNISNTEAFF. CDR3 nucleotide sequence: TGTGCCAGCAGTTTACAAAATAATATTTCGAACACTGAAGCTTTCTTT.

This clonotype was observed a handful of times. The chain couples TRBV20-1 to TRBJ2-1; D gene unclear. The CDR3 is made up of 17 amino acids. The V end lost 0 bases, the J end lost 0 bases, and 15 bases lay between the germline ends. Germline V gene data show CDR1 as DFQATT and CDR2 as SNEGSKA (reference sequence). CDR3 in DNA: TGCAGTGCTAGAGATTCCTCGACCTTCCTCTCCTACAATGAGCAGTTCTTC. It encodes CSARDSSTFLSYNEQFF.

A remark on this clonotype: One end of the junction does not line up with germline, which may come from a read error. This chain uses TRBV15 with TRBJ2-5, with D perhaps being TRBD1 or TRBD2 (6 bases each). Germline-derived CDR1 and CDR2 are LNHNV and YYDKDF (reference sequence). The length of the CDR3 is 13 residues. CDR3 in DNA: TGTGCCACCAGCAGAGAGGGGGGCAATGAGCAGCTCTTC. It codes for CATSREGGNEQLF.

This clonotype came up a few times. The gene calls are TRBV5-5 and TRBJ2-7; no definite D call. V dropped 3 bases and J dropped 7 bases, with 8 bases sitting between them. Looked up from germline, CDR1 is SGHKS and CDR2 is YYEKEE (reference sequence). The CDR3 is 11 amino acids. CDR3 residues: CASSSVREQYF. The CDR3 nucleotides are TGTGCCAGCAGCTCCGTACGGGAGCAGTACTTC.

This clonotype was seen a few times. The genes are TRBV6-1 and TRBJ2-7; D is unclear. The CDR3 consists of 13 residues. Germline V CDR1 and CDR2: MNHNS, SASEGT. Trimming shortened V by 7 bases and J by 0 bases, and 10 bases separated the two germline ends. CDR3 bases: TGTGCCAGCACCTTACTTTACTCCTACGAGCAGTACTTC. As protein: CASTLLYSYEQYF.

There are a few counts of this clonotype. The CDR3 sequence: CASSLGHPTGNTIYF. CDR3 nucleotides: TGTGCCAGCAGCCTTGGACACCCCACTGGAAACACCATATATTTT. This sequence joins TRBV7-9 and TRBJ1-3, with D possibly being TRBD1 (5 bases). Germline V gene lookup returns CDR1 SEHNR and CDR2 FQNEAQ (reference sequence). The CDR3 spans 15 residues. Trimming left V 5 bases short and J 2 bases short, with 13 bases between.